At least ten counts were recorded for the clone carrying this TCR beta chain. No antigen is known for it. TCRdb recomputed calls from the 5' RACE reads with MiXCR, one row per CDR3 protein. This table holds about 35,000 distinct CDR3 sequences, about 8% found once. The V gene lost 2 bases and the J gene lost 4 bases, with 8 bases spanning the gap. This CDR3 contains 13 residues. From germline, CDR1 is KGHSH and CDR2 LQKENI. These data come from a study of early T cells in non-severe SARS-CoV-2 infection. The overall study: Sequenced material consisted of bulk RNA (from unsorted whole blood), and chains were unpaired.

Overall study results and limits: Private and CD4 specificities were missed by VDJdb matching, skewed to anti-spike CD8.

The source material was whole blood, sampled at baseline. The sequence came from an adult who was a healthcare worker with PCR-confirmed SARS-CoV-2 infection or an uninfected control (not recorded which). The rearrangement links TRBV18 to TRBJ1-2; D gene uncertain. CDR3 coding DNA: TGTGCCAGCTCACCATACAACTCCTATGGCTACACCTTC. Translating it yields CASSPYNSYGYTF.